This T cell receptor beta chain was obtained from a study of T cell responses to AZD1222 COVID-19 vaccine. Regarding the study as a whole: Donors were mostly white British, more females; clonal diversity possibly underestimated.

Only in-frame clones appear in the TCRdb table, and some are missing; sequencing was by immunoSEQ multiplex PCR. The sample contains approximately 52,000 clones, about nine tenths of which appear only once. Points on this clone: The antigen is not known.

This material consisted of peripheral blood, taken 28 days after the second AZD1222 dose. The TCR comes from an adult who received the AZD1222 COVID-19 vaccine.

The CDR3 DNA reads as TGCGCCATCATGCCTGGTACGGACACTGAAGCTTTCTTT. It is translated as CAIMPGTDTEAFF. V usage is TRBV10-2 and J usage is TRBJ1-1; no clear D gene. CDR3 size: 13 residues. Germline V lookup: CDR1 WSHSY, CDR2 SAAADI. Between the trimmed V and J ends, which lost 10 bases and 3 bases, there was a span of 15 bases.